The clone carrying this T cell receptor (beta chain) was counted between two and nine times. The antigen is not known. TCRdb recomputed calls from the 5' RACE reads with MiXCR, one row per CDR3 protein. The sample holds 750,000 to 850,000 distinct CDR3 sequences, about 11% seen once. The sample originates from a study of CD8 T cells in ankylosing spondylitis. Study findings and constraints: Significant enrichment of disease-linked clones was reported in matched ankylosing spondylitis synovial fluid. Made up of about eight highly homologous variants, a TCR beta motif appeared characteristic of ankylosing spondylitis blood. Some of the motif variants had earlier been found in reactive arthritis patients' fluid and blood. Disease-linked clones bore a CD8+ phenotype, appearing relatively rarely in peripheral blood.

Trimming took 0 bases from V and 4 from J, leaving 8 bases between them. Germline V gene sequence: CDR1 SGDLS, CDR2 YYNGEE. The CDR3 runs 14 residues. This TCR was sampled from a male donor with ankylosing spondylitis. Sequencing used blood, either unsorted or a sorted T cell fraction (not recorded which). The V and J genes are TRBV9 and TRBJ2-1; unclear D gene. This CDR3 reads CASSVAGEYNEQFF. CDR3 in DNA: TGTGCCAGCAGCGTAGCAGGCGAATACAATGAGCAGTTCTTC.